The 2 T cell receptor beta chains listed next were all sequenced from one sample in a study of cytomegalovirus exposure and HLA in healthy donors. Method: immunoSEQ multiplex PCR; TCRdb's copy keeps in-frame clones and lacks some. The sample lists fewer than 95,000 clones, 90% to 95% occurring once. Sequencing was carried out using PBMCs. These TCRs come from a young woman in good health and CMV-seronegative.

Here the CDR3 DNA reads TGTGCCAGCACCCTGGGCTCAGGGCCCATCCAGCATTTT. Its translation: CASTLGSGPIQHF. The rearrangement links TRBV5-6 to TRBJ1-5, with a weak D call TRBD1 (5 bases). The V end lost 6 bases, the J end lost 12 bases, and 19 bases lay between the germline ends. Germline CDR1 and CDR2: SGHDT and YYEEEE. This CDR3 has 13 amino acids.

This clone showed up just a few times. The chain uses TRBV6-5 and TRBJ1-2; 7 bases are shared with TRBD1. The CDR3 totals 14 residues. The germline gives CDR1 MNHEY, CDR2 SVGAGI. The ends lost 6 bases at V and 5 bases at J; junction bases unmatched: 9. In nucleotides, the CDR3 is TGTGCCAGCAGACCACGGACAGGTCTTTATGGCTACACCTTC. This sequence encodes CASRPRTGLYGYTF.